The 21 T cell receptor beta chains presented below share a single source sample, sequenced in a study of CD4+ T cells in melanoma. TCRdb's table, derived via immunoSEQ multiplex PCR, lists solely in-frame clones and lacks some. The repertoire consists of over 3,000 clones, with more than 50% occurring once and the leading ten covering approximately 22%. Specimen: cells from a culture (not recorded whether cultured in vitro). The receptors derive from a human donor with melanoma.

The rearrangement joins TRBV6-1 to TRBJ2-7; D is uncertain. Germline-derived CDR1 and CDR2 are MNHNS and SASEGT. V was cut by 6 bases and J by 0 bases, with 12 bases left in between. The CDR3 has 14 residues. CDR3 sequence reads: CASRHTASSYEQYF. CDR3 nucleotide sequence: TGTGCCAGCAGACATACTGCCAGCTCCTACGAGCAGTACTTC.

V gene TRBV19 combines with J gene TRBJ2-7, with 7 bases lining up with TRBD1. J gave up 2 bases and V 4 bases, and 5 bases lay outside the gene matches. From germline, CDR1 is LNHDA and CDR2 SQIVND (reference sequence). CDR3 length: 14 residues. CDR3 nucleotide sequence: TGTGCCAGTAGTAAAGGGACAGAAACCTACGAGCAGTACTTC. Amino acids: CASSKGTETYEQYF.

The CDR3 spells CASSLGLNQPQHF. CDR3 sequence (DNA): TGTGCCAGCAGTTTAGGCCTTAATCAGCCCCAGCATTTT. V and J are TRBV27 and TRBJ1-5; D is ambiguous. The CDR3 consists of 13 residues. Trimming stripped 2 bases from V and 4 bases from J, with 6 bases between. Germline V gene data show CDR1 as MNHEY and CDR2 as SMNVEV (reference sequence).

The chain has TRBV19 and TRBJ2-1; D is perhaps TRBD1 or TRBD2 (6 bases each). V shed 11 bases and J shed 5 bases, with 19 bases lying between them. The CDR3 covers 14 residues. Germline-derived CDR1 and CDR2 are LNHDA and SQIVND (reference sequence). The CDR3: CASKGEVAHNEQFF. CDR3 nucleotide sequence: TGTGCCTCAAAGGGGGAGGTTGCTCACAATGAGCAGTTCTTC.

The V call is TRBV2, the J call TRBJ1-6, with D tentatively TRBD1 (5 bases). In germline, CDR1 is SNHLY, CDR2 FYNNEI. The V end lost 4 bases, the J end lost 7 bases, and 8 bases lay between the germline ends. This CDR3 is built from 13 residues. The chain's CDR3 is CASSGGQNSPLHF. CDR3 DNA: TGTGCCAGCAGTGGGGGCCAAAATTCACCCCTCCACTTT.

The genes are TRBV4-1 and TRBJ1-1; D is ambiguous. Germline assignment: CDR1 MGHRA and CDR2 YSYEKL. The germline V and J ends were trimmed by 2 bases and 2 bases, with 12 bases remaining between them. CDR3 size: 15 residues. DNA for the CDR3: TGCGCCAGCAGCCAATCTCCAGGTGGTAACACTGAAGCTTTCTTT. It translates to CASSQSPGGNTEAFF.

The rearrangement uses TRBV6-1 and TRBJ1-2, with D uncertain. Between the trimmed V and J ends, which lost 2 bases and 4 bases, there was a span of 8 bases. Germline V CDR1 and CDR2: MNHNS, SASEGT. This CDR3 region has 13 residues. CDR3 nucleotide sequence: TGTGCCAGCAGTGAAATGGCTGCCTATGGCTACACCTTC. It encodes CASSEMAAYGYTF.

This clone was seen just once. The V and J genes are TRBV30 and TRBJ2-2; D unresolved. The germline V and J ends were trimmed by 0 bases and 6 bases, with 8 bases remaining between them. Germline CDR1 and CDR2: GTSNPN and SVGIG (reference sequence). CDR3 length equals 13 residues. The DNA of the CDR3 is TGTGCCTGGAGTGTGTCACGTGCCGGGGAGCTGTTTTTT. Translation: CAWSVSRAGELFF.

This clone has only a few counts. The CDR3 is CASSEGSRYTDTQYF. DNA for the CDR3: TGTGCCAGCAGTGAAGGCTCACGTTACACAGATACGCAGTATTTT. This rearrangement joins TRBV2 to TRBJ2-3; no clear D gene. Trimming shortened V by 1 base and J by 2 bases, and 10 bases separated the two germline ends. The CDR3 sequence is 15 residues long. Germline V gene lookup returns CDR1 SNHLY and CDR2 FYNNEI.

The rearrangement uses TRBV5-1 and TRBJ2-1; 11 bases are shared with TRBD2. CDR1 is SGHRS, CDR2 YFSETQ, per germline. J lost 8 bases, V lost 5 bases, and 6 bases had no gene match. The CDR3 has 14 amino acids. The DNA of the CDR3 is TGCGCCAGCAGTTATAGCGGGGGGGCTGATGAGCAGTTCTTC. Translating gives CASSYSGGADEQFF.

The chain links TRBV29-1 to TRBJ1-2; D possibly corresponds to TRBD1 (6 bases). Between the trimmed V and J ends, which lost 1 base and 4 bases, there was a span of 16 bases. This CDR3 contains 15 residues. CDR1 is SQVTM and CDR2 is ANQGSEA in the germline V gene. Here the CDR3 reads CSVEARERGGYGYTF. Written as DNA, the CDR3 is TGCAGCGTTGAAGCCAGGGAGAGAGGGGGCTATGGCTACACCTTC. The full variable domain, its missing parts supplied by reference TRBV29-1 and TRBJ1-2, is SAVISQKPSRDICQRGTSLTIQCQVDSQVTMMFWYRQQPGQSLTLIATANQGSEATYESGFVIDKFPISRPNLTFSTLTVSNMSPEDSSIYLCSVEARERGGYGYTFGSGTRLTVV.

This sequence joins TRBV6-5 and TRBJ2-7, with TRBD2 as a possible D gene (5 bases). Between the trimmed V and J ends, which lost 0 bases and 0 bases, there was a span of 9 bases. Germline lookup yields CDR1 MNHEY and CDR2 SVGAGI. There are 15 residues in the CDR3. This CDR3 reads CASSYSIGSSYEQYF. The CDR3 bases are TGTGCCAGCAGTTACTCGATAGGGAGCTCCTACGAGCAGTACTTC.

This clone was seen just once. The chain combines TRBV19 with TRBJ2-7; 7 positions agree with TRBD1. Germline V gene sequence: CDR1 LNHDA, CDR2 SQIVND (reference sequence). This CDR3 is 15 amino acids long. The V segment lost 7 bases and the J segment 3 bases; nucleotides outside the gene matches: 12. Here the CDR3 DNA reads TGTGCCAGTACCCCAAGACAGGGTTCCAACTACGAGCAGTACTTC. Its protein product is CASTPRQGSNYEQYF.

By sample fraction, this clone is hyperexpanded (1% or more). The genes are TRBV2 and TRBJ1-6; the match to TRBD1 covers 7 bases. V trimming: 6 bases; J trimming: 4 bases; junction bases outside the gene matches: 9. From germline, CDR1 is SNHLY and CDR2 FYNNEI. This CDR3 contains 16 residues. CDR3 sequence (DNA): TGTGCCAGCAGACCCCCGGCGGGACAGTATAATTCACCCCTCCACTTT. This encodes CASRPPAGQYNSPLHF.

This sequence joins TRBV28 and TRBJ1-5; a weak D match, TRBD1 (5 bases). V lost 3 bases and J 2 bases, leaving 8 bases between the germline ends. Per the germline V gene, CDR1 is MDHEN and CDR2 is SYDVKM. The CDR3 loop spans 14 amino acids. Here the CDR3 DNA reads TGTGCCAGCAGTTTGGAAGGGGGCAATCAGCCCCAGCATTTT. Its translation is CASSLEGGNQPQHF.

This clone came up once. The gene calls are TRBV15 and TRBJ2-5; no firm D call. CDR3 size: 15 residues. Trimming removed 5 bases from V and 5 bases from J, with 18 bases in between. CDR1 and CDR2 (germline): LNHNV, YYDKDF (reference sequence). CDR3 amino acids: CATSARRAGVETQYF. The CDR3 DNA reads TGTGCCACCAGCGCCCGAAGGGCTGGCGTTGAGACCCAGTACTTC.

By share, this clone counts as large. V and J are TRBV5-4 and TRBJ2-7; 9 bases are shared with TRBD2. Germline V CDR1 and CDR2: SGHNT, YYREEE (reference sequence). After removal of 4 bases from V and 5 bases from J, the junction contained 10 bases not matched to a gene. The CDR3 has 15 residues. The CDR3 coding sequence is TGTGCCAGCAGCCGGGTGGGACTAGCTAGGCACGAGCAGTACTTC. It specifies CASSRVGLARHEQYF.

This chain uses TRBV11-2 with TRBJ2-5; a weak D match, TRBD2 (6 bases). The V end lost 4 bases, the J end lost 6 bases, and 18 bases lay between the germline ends. Germline lookup yields CDR1 SGHAT and CDR2 FQNNGV. The CDR3 covers 15 residues. The CDR3 loop reads CASSSWEDRVKTQYF. The CDR3 DNA reads as TGTGCCAGCAGCTCTTGGGAGGACCGGGTTAAGACCCAGTACTTC.

Written as DNA, the CDR3 is TGTGCCAGCAGCCAGAGACTACAGAGGAACACTGAAGCTTTCTTT. This translates into CASSQRLQRNTEAFF. The gene calls are TRBV5-4 and TRBJ1-1; D ambiguous. The CDR3 runs 15 residues. The germline V gene encodes CDR1 SGHNT and CDR2 YYREEE (reference sequence). V shed 4 bases and J shed 1 base, with 14 bases lying between them.

The chain uses TRBV11-2 and TRBJ2-7; D is undetermined. The CDR3 runs to 11 residues. The V gene lost 2 bases and the J gene lost 5 bases, with 4 bases spanning the gap. Germline V gives CDR1 SGHAT, CDR2 FQNNGV. CDR3 DNA: TGTGCCAGCAGCTTAAGCGACGAGCAGTACTTC. Translation: CASSLSDEQYF.

This clone was seen more than once but under ten times. The junction departs from germline at one end; a sequencing error may be responsible. The chain links TRBV7-7 to TRBJ2-1; tentatively, D is TRBD1 (6 bases). The CDR3 runs to 13 residues. CDR1 is SSHAT, CDR2 FNYEAQ, per germline (reference sequence). The CDR3 spells CASSYRAHNEQFF. Here the CDR3 DNA reads TGTGCTAGCAGCTACAGGGCCCACAATGAGCAGTTCTTC.